The rows below give T cell receptor beta chains drawn from one sample of a study of control samples from healthy donors and cancer patients. Libraries were prepared by immunoSEQ multiplex PCR; TCRdb keeps only in-frame clonotypes and omits some of them. Of around 30,000 clones listed, roughly 92% are singletons. Sequenced material: PBMCs. The receptors were gathered from a man aged 35 to 55 with colorectal cancer. CDR3s include the opening cysteine and the closing phenylalanine or tryptophan. The D gene is left open where the match is weak. Clone size is not always given. Where it is, it says once, few, many or a class for expanded clones.

d_gene,j_gene,v_gene,abundance,CDR3nt,CDR3aa
-,TRBJ2-5,TRBV7-3,-,TGTGCCAGCAGCTTATTAGGACCCCAGTACTTC,CASSLLGPQYF
-,TRBJ1-5,TRBV5-1,once,TGCGCCAGCAGCTTGGGTTCAGGGAACAATCAGCCCCAGCATTTT,CASSLGSGNNQPQHF
-,TRBJ1-2,TRBV19,-,TGTGCCAGTAGCGCCGGGACGACCGGGGGGTATGGCTACACCTTC,CASSAGTTGGYGYTF
-,TRBJ2-6,TRBV6-6,-,TGTGCCAGCAGCCACTCTGGGGCCAACGTCCTGACTTTC,CASSHSGANVLTF
-,TRBJ1-1,TRBV24-1,-,TGTGCCACCAGTGATTTTGGGACGGAGATGAACACTGAAGCTTTCTTT,CATSDFGTEMNTEAFF
TRBD1,TRBJ2-1,TRBV7-6,-,TGTGCCAGCAGCCCAGGGACAGCCACCTACAATGAGCAGTTCTTC,CASSPGTATYNEQFF
-,TRBJ2-1,TRBV6-6,-,TGTGCCAGCAGTTACTTCACAGGGTACAATGAGCAGTTCTTC,CASSYFTGYNEQFF
-,TRBJ1-3,TRBV21-1,-,TGTGCCAGCAGCCTGGGACAGGGGAATGGAAACACCATATATTTT,CASSLGQGNGNTIYF
-,TRBJ2-7,TRBV7-9,-,TGTGCCAGCAGCCGTGACGACCAGGGGCAGTACTTC,CASSRDDQGQYF
TRBD1,TRBJ2-1,TRBV6-1,-,TGTGCCAGCAGTGAATGGGACAGGGTTAAGTTCTTC,CASSEWDRVKFF
-,TRBJ2-1,TRBV3-1/TRBV3-2,-,TGTGCCAGCAGCCCGTTCGGCTCCTACAATGAGCAGTTCTTC,CASSPFGSYNEQFF
-,TRBJ2-1,TRBV9,-,TGTGCCAGCAGCGTAGCGCAGGGGTTGACCCGTGAGCAGTTCTTC,CASSVAQGLTREQFF
-,TRBJ2-4,TRBV12-3/TRBV12-4,-,TGTGCCAGCAGTTTTGGGCAGGAAAACATTCAGTACTTC,CASSFGQENIQYF
TRBD1,TRBJ1-3,TRBV5-1,-,TGCGCCAGCAGCTGGACTGGGGGACAGGGGACTGGAAACACCATATATTTT,CASSWTGGQGTGNTIYF
TRBD1,TRBJ2-7,TRBV11-2,-,TGTGCCAGCAGCACGTCGACAGGGGCCTCCTACGAGCAGTACTTC,CASSTSTGASYEQYF
TRBD1,TRBJ1-2,TRBV29-1,-,TGCAGCACATTGCTACAGGGGGCTAACTATGGCTACACCTTC,CSTLLQGANYGYTF
-,TRBJ2-5,TRBV7-3,-,TGTGCCAGCAGCCCTGCCCGTATGGGCGGCGAGACCCAGTACTTC,CASSPARMGGETQYF
TRBD1,TRBJ2-7,TRBV11-2,once,TGTGCCAGCAGCTTTGTAAAGGGGGCGGGCGAGCAGTACTTC,CASSFVKGAGEQYF
TRBD1,TRBJ2-1,TRBV5-1,-,TGCGCCAGCAGCTTGGAGACAGGGTCCTACAATGAGCAGTTCTTC,CASSLETGSYNEQFF
-,TRBJ1-1,TRBV9,-,TGTGCCAGCAGCGTAACCCCCTCGGGGGGGGACACTGAAGCTTTCTTT,CASSVTPSGGDTEAFF
-,TRBJ1-1,TRBV29-1,-,TGCAGCGTTCAAGGATTCGTCCGGGACGGTGAAGCTTTCTTT,CSVQGFVRDGEAFF
-,TRBJ2-5,TRBV18,-,TGTGCCAGCTCAGCAAACACAGGGTCCCAAGAGACCCAGTACTTC,CASSANTGSQETQYF
TRBD2,TRBJ2-1,TRBV2,few,TGTGCCAGCGCCCGCGGAAGAACTAGCGGGGAGGGTGAGCAGTTCTTC,CASARGRTSGEGEQFF
TRBD1,TRBJ1-2,TRBV5-8,-,TGTGCCAGCACCTGGGGACAGCGAGGCTACACCTTC,CASTWGQRGYTF
TRBD1,TRBJ2-7,TRBV5-1,-,TGCGCCAGCAACCGCGCCGGGACAGGGGTTTACGAGCAGTACTTC,CASNRAGTGVYEQYF
-,TRBJ1-3,TRBV9,-,TGTGCCAGCAGCGTAGAGGGCACCAATTCTGGAAACACCATATATTTT,CASSVEGTNSGNTIYF
-,TRBJ1-5,TRBV18,-,TGTGCCAGCTCACCGTCCAGAAATCAGCCCCAGCATTTT,CASSPSRNQPQHF
-,TRBJ2-3,TRBV7-2,-,TGTGCCAGCAGCTCAGGACCATACACAGATACGCAGTATTTT,CASSSGPYTDTQYF
-,TRBJ1-2,TRBV6-5,-,TGTGCCAGCATCTACCGGGCAGTCAACTATGGCTACACCTTC,CASIYRAVNYGYTF
TRBD1,TRBJ1-2,TRBV2,-,TGTGCCAGCAGTGAACCCGCCAAACAAATGCGGGGACAGGGGTTTTCCTATGGCTACACCTTC,CASSEPAKQMRGQGFSYGYTF
-,TRBJ2-1,TRBV5-1,-,TGCGCCAGCAGCTTGGCCGGGGACTCCTACAATGAGCAGTTCTTC,CASSLAGDSYNEQFF
TRBD1,TRBJ2-2,TRBV9,once,TGTGCCAGCAGCTTCCGGGACAGGGGGCGCACCGGGGAGCTGTTTTTT,CASSFRDRGRTGELFF